This T cell receptor beta chain was captured by sequencing in a study of cytomegalovirus exposure and HLA in healthy donors. Study conclusions and caveats: The majority of CMV-associated TCR beta chains were reported as apparently HLA-restricted in a later analysis. The study had only CMV serostatus as immune exposure information. Rare sequences made up most TCRs, while some public TCRs were found in many donors.

PCR was performed using 60 Vbeta and 13 Jbeta primers. Measured with immunoSEQ multiplex PCR; TCRdb has only the in-frame clones, and not every one. The sample yields roughly 100,000 clones, roughly 80% seen once. Germline CDR1 SGDLS, CDR2 YYNGEE. After removal of 3 bases from V and 4 bases from J, the junction contained 2 bases not matched to a gene. This CDR3 comprises 15 residues. Healthy donors of bone marrow made up the group. In the case of this clone: No antigen is known for it.

This receptor was identified in a man aged 40-49 years in good health and CMV-seropositive. The V and J genes are TRBV9 and TRBJ2-5; 14 nucleotides agree with TRBD2. The sequenced material came from PBMCs. CDR3 coding DNA: TGTGCCAGCAGCGCCGGGACTAGCGGGAGAGAGACCCAGTACTTC. This codes for CASSAGTSGRETQYF.